The clone carrying this TCR beta chain appeared a few times. This specimen comes from a study of T cells in Graves' hyperthyroidism and ophthalmopathy. Absence of ophthalmopathy progression within 18 months defined stable Graves' hyperthyroidism. Patients were aged 18 to 65, had disease duration under 2 months, and had newly diagnosed hyperthyroidism. PBMCs came from 9 to 10 ml fresh peripheral blood. RNA transcripts gave rise to amplified TCR beta CDR3 regions. Primed by the HTBI set, a first-round RT-PCR was run on the TCR CDR3. One entry per CDR3 protein, called by TCRdb with MiXCR from the multiplex PCR reads. In the table there are over 500,000 distinct CDR3 sequences, 11% to 15% of which are singletons. The CDR3 is made up of 15 amino acids. V was pared by 5 bases and J by 2 bases, with 7 bases of the junction left unmatched. Germline loops: CDR1 MNHEY, CDR2 SMNVEV (reference sequence).

The chain uses TRBV27 and TRBJ2-5; 8 bases are a match to TRBD1. Sequences were obtained from blood. The receptor comes from a woman in her thirties or forties with Graves' hyperthyroidism. The CDR3 DNA is TGTGCCAGCAGTCGTCGGACAGGGCTGCAAGAGACCCAGTACTTC. It encodes CASSRRTGLQETQYF.